The sequence of this T cell receptor beta chain was determined in a study of blood T cell repertoires in COVID-19. Overall study: Acute and convalescent COVID-19 samples came from the United States, Italy and Spain. In each case, the material was cDNA or gDNA derived from T cells, B-cell-depleted T cells, or PBMCs.

Per the authors' pipeline: Amplified reference gene primers provided the basis for estimating nucleated cell counts. Generated by immunoSEQ multiplex PCR, the TCRdb table keeps only in-frame clones and is missing some. V, J and clone size are those of that table, while D and trimming were read from the DNA. The sample comprises 150,000 to 200,000 clones, 70% to 90% of which are singletons, and 1.9% rests with the top ten. V lost 3 bases and J 1 base, leaving 25 bases between the germline ends. There are 19 residues in the CDR3. Germline lookup yields CDR1 SGHDT and CDR2 YYEEEE. The clonotype comes from a man in his late teens or twenties who had recovered from COVID-19. Material for sequencing was peripheral blood. The J gene is TRBJ1-1, the V gene TRBV5-6, with D unclear. CDR3 nucleotides: TGTGCCAGCAGCTACAACCGCGGCGTCTTACGGCGGTGGAACACTGAAGCTTTCTTT. It is translated as CASSYNRGVLRRWNTEAFF.